The 32 T cell receptor beta chains below come from one sample, sequenced in a study of a mutant IDH1 vaccine in newly diagnosed glioma. Time point given: week 5, during vaccination. The vaccine gave 300 ug of a 20-mer mutant IDH1 peptide subcutaneously per dose. No antigen has been identified for these receptors. This table comes from immunoSEQ multiplex PCR, and its TCRdb copy is limited to in-frame clones, with some not included. The table lists 25,000 to 30,000 clones, around 80% of them singletons, with roughly 6.6% in the top ten. The sample consisted of PBMCs, taken from a glioma patient whose treatment included an IDH1 peptide vaccine. These receptors originate from a man aged 35-49 years with glioma. Some clones in this sample may be carry-over from other donors' samples.

This chain connects TRBV11-2 to TRBJ2-4, with 9 bases aligning to TRBD2. Trimming at V came to 5 bases and at J to 7 bases, leaving 9 bases not matched to a gene. Germline CDR1 is SGHAT and CDR2 is FQNNGV. CDR3 size: 15 residues. Here the CDR3 DNA reads TGTGCCAGCAGCACCCGGGGTAGCGGGGGCAACATTCAGTACTTC. Residues: CASSTRGSGGNIQYF. The complete variable domain, with remaining parts taken from reference TRBV11-2 and TRBJ2-4, reads EAGVAQSPRYKIIEKRQSVAFWCNPISGHATLYWYQQILGQGPKLLIQFQNNGVVDDSQLPKDRFSAERLKGVDSTLKIQPAKLEDSAVYLCASSTRGSGGNIQYFGAGTRLSVL.

The CDR3, as DNA: TGTGCCAGCAGCGTAGCTCGGGCGGGGGGATTAACAGATACGCAGTATTTT. It codes for CASSVARAGGLTDTQYF. The chain uses TRBV9 and TRBJ2-3; TRBD2 matches at 8 bases. The germline gives CDR1 SGDLS, CDR2 YYNGEE. V shed 0 bases, J shed 3 bases, and the junction held 9 bases outside the gene matches. CDR3 length equals 17 residues. Supplemented by reference TRBV9 and TRBJ2-3, the full variable domain reads DSGVTQTPKHLITATGQRVTLRCSPRSGDLSVYWYQQSLDQGLQFLIQYYNGEERAKGNILERFSAQQFPDLHSELNLSSLELGDSALYFCASSVARAGGLTDTQYFGPGTRLTVL.

V and J are TRBV10-3 and TRBJ1-5, with D possibly being TRBD1 (5 bases). V lost 5 bases and J lost 4, with 12 bases in between. The CDR3 is 14 residues long. In germline, CDR1 is ENHRY, CDR2 SYGVKD. The CDR3 nucleotides read TGTGCCATCAGTACGGGGACCGCGAATCAGCCCCAGCATTTT. This codes for CAISTGTANQPQHF.

This chain connects TRBV6-5 to TRBJ1-1; the D gene is possibly TRBD1 (6 bases). Germline assignment: CDR1 MNHEY and CDR2 SVGAGI. The CDR3 spans 15 residues. Trimming removed 2 bases at V and 6 bases at J, with 16 bases between. The CDR3 loop reads CASSYRGDGTPEAFF. CDR3 sequence (DNA): TGTGCCAGCAGTTACCGCGGGGATGGGACACCTGAAGCTTTCTTT.

V gene TRBV4-3 combines with J gene TRBJ2-7; TRBD1 aligns across 7 bases. The CDR3 is 15 residues long. After removal of 2 bases from V and 5 bases from J, the junction contained 9 bases not matched to a gene. Per the germline V gene, CDR1 is LGHNA and CDR2 is YSLEER. The CDR3 loop is CASSQTTGLWDEQYF. In DNA form, the CDR3 reads TGCGCCAGCAGCCAAACGACAGGGCTATGGGACGAGCAGTACTTC.

The V gene is TRBV5-4, the J gene TRBJ2-1; weak D call: TRBD2 (6 bases). Germline values: CDR1 SGHNT, CDR2 YYREEE (reference sequence). V was clipped by 2 bases and J by 4 bases, with 10 bases between them. This CDR3 comprises 14 residues. The CDR3 bases are TGTGCCAGCAGCTTCCCGCGGGGATACAATGAGCAGTTCTTC. Protein: CASSFPRGYNEQFF.

The V gene is TRBV4-1, the J gene TRBJ1-1; unclear D gene. The CDR3 has 17 amino acids. Per the germline V gene, CDR1 is MGHRA and CDR2 is YSYEKL. Trimming removed 0 bases at V and 8 bases at J, with 22 bases between. CDR3 in amino acids: CASSQEVSGVRRFEAFF. CDR3 coding DNA: TGCGCCAGCAGCCAAGAAGTAAGCGGGGTAAGAAGATTCGAAGCTTTCTTT.

V usage is TRBV19 and J usage is TRBJ1-1; the D is unclear. V was cut by 10 bases and J by 7 bases, with 13 bases left in between. This CDR3 has 11 amino acids. Germline CDR1 and CDR2: LNHDA and SQIVND (reference sequence). The CDR3 bases are TGTGCCATCTTCGACGGAAATGAAGCTTTCTTT. Translating it yields CAIFDGNEAFF.

The genes are TRBV10-2 and TRBJ2-7; 9 nucleotides align to TRBD1. CDR1 WSHSY and CDR2 SAAADI come from the germline V gene. The CDR3 runs 16 residues. With V trimmed by 3 bases and J by 5 bases, 11 bases remained unmatched. The CDR3 spells CASSEFRDRAPHEQYF. DNA for the CDR3: TGCGCCAGCAGTGAATTCCGGGACAGGGCACCCCACGAGCAGTACTTC.

This clone turned up a few times. This rearrangement joins TRBV6-5 to TRBJ1-2, with D tentatively TRBD1 (6 bases). V was shortened by 0 bases and J by 7 bases, with 15 bases between the two germline ends. This CDR3 has 15 residues. Germline V gene sequence: CDR1 MNHEY, CDR2 SVGAGI. The CDR3 DNA reads as TGTGCCAGCAGTTACTCAGGTCGAACAGGGAGTGGCTACACCTTC. Protein: CASSYSGRTGSGYTF.

The chain employs TRBV15 and TRBJ1-2, with no clear D. CDR3 length equals 13 residues. Germline-derived CDR1 and CDR2 are LNHNV and YYDKDF (reference sequence). V dropped 0 bases and J dropped 0 bases, with 2 bases sitting between them. The CDR3 DNA sequence: TGTGCCACCAGCAGAGACACTAACTATGGCTACACCTTC. It encodes CATSRDTNYGYTF.

This clone was seen once. The chain employs TRBV30 and TRBJ1-5; possible D gene TRBD1, 6 bases. Per germline, CDR1 GTSNPN and CDR2 SVGIG (reference sequence). Trimming removed 3 bases from V and 0 bases from J, with 15 bases in between. This CDR3 spans 16 amino acids. This CDR3 reads CAWRGGELHSNQPQHF. CDR3 coding DNA: TGTGCCTGGAGAGGGGGGGAGCTTCATAGCAATCAGCCCCAGCATTTT.

V is TRBV6-6 and J is TRBJ2-1; D might be TRBD2 (7 bases). This CDR3 contains 16 residues. Trimming stripped 2 bases from V and 2 bases from J, with 13 bases between. Germline CDR1 reads MNHNY; CDR2 reads SVGAGI (reference sequence). The CDR3 nucleotides are TGTGCCAGCAGTTACCCGGAAGGGGGGGCCTACAATGAGCAGTTCTTC. Translated: CASSYPEGGAYNEQFF.

The CDR3: CASSPQQGLGGYTF. The CDR3 region has the DNA TGTGCCAGCAGCCCACAACAGGGCCTGGGTGGCTACACCTTC. The V and J genes are TRBV7-9 and TRBJ1-2, with a weak D call TRBD1 (6 bases). The ends were cut back, 5 bases at V and 7 bases at J, with 17 bases in the middle. Germline assignment: CDR1 SEHNR and CDR2 FQNEAQ (reference sequence). The CDR3 is 14 residues long.

This chain uses TRBV28 with TRBJ2-7; 8 positions match TRBD1. Germline trimming cut 2 bases from V and 4 bases from J; bases unmatched to any gene: 4. The germline gives CDR1 MDHEN, CDR2 SYDVKM. This CDR3 contains 14 residues. The CDR3 region is CASSLGDRKYEQYF. CDR3 DNA sequence: TGTGCCAGCAGTTTAGGGGACAGGAAGTACGAGCAGTACTTC.

V and J are TRBV2 and TRBJ1-2; no clear D gene. The CDR3 extends over 14 amino acids. The germline V gene has CDR1 SNHLY and CDR2 FYNNEI. V was clipped by 5 bases and J by 8 bases, with 18 bases between them. CDR3 nucleotides: TGTGCCAGCAGTCCTGTTGTTGGCTCGGGAGGCTACACCTTC. Protein product: CASSPVVGSGGYTF.

The rearrangement links TRBV2 to TRBJ1-5; D unresolved. V lost 5 bases, J lost 7 bases, and 9 bases lay in between. This CDR3 region has 12 residues. Germline loops: CDR1 SNHLY, CDR2 FYNNEI. The CDR3 sequence is CASSFGGQPQHF. CDR3 sequence (DNA): TGTGCCAGCAGTTTCGGTGGGCAGCCCCAGCATTTT.

The J gene is TRBJ2-5, the V gene TRBV12-5, with TRBD1 matching over 7 bases. In germline, CDR1 is LGHNT, CDR2 FRNRAP. This CDR3 region has 13 residues. Unmatched junction bases numbered 9, after V lost 7 bases and J lost 7 bases. CDR3 amino acids: CASAPTGEGTQYF. In DNA form, the CDR3 reads TGTGCTAGTGCCCCCACAGGGGAAGGGACCCAGTACTTC.

The CDR3 DNA follows: TGTGCCAGCAGGCCGGGACAGTCTAGCACAGATACGCAGTATTTT. Residues: CASRPGQSSTDTQYF. V usage is TRBV6-1 and J usage is TRBJ2-3; 7 positions match TRBD1. This CDR3 comprises 15 residues. V lost 6 bases, J lost 0 bases, and 6 bases stayed unmatched. CDR1 and CDR2 from the germline V gene are MNHNS and SASEGT.

The chain employs TRBV4-2 and TRBJ1-6; D is uncertain. The V and J ends lost 0 bases and 10 bases respectively, with 13 bases between them. This CDR3 has 15 residues. Germline V CDR1 and CDR2: LGHNA, YNFKEQ. The CDR3 protein is CASSQDWDFNSPLHF. CDR3 sequence (DNA): TGTGCCAGCAGCCAAGACTGGGATTTTAACTCACCCCTCCACTTT.

This rearrangement joins TRBV27 to TRBJ2-6, with 9 bases lining up with TRBD1. This CDR3 contains 16 residues. Germline V gives CDR1 MNHEY, CDR2 SMNVEV (reference sequence). V lost 6 bases, J lost 1 base, and 4 bases stayed unmatched. CDR3 in amino acids: CASRGQGESGANVLTF. For the CDR3, the DNA is TGTGCCAGCAGGGGACAGGGCGAGTCTGGGGCCAACGTCCTGACTTTC.

This clone was seen once. V usage is TRBV30 and J usage is TRBJ2-3, with a weak D call TRBD2 (6 bases). V was trimmed by 6 bases and J by 2 bases, leaving 12 bases between them. This CDR3 comprises 13 residues. Germline assignment: CDR1 GTSNPN and CDR2 SVGIG (reference sequence). The CDR3 nucleotides read TGTGCCTGTTCGGGACTTACCACAGATACGCAGTATTTT. Amino acid sequence: CACSGLTTDTQYF.

The rearrangement uses TRBV18 and TRBJ2-1; D possibly corresponds to TRBD2 (6 bases). This CDR3 comprises 14 residues. Germline V gene data show CDR1 as KGHSH and CDR2 as LQKENI. With 6 bases removed from V and 8 bases from J, the gap between germline ends came to 17 bases. This CDR3 reads CASSPRESAYEQFF. CDR3 coding DNA: TGTGCCAGCTCCCCCCGGGAGTCTGCATATGAGCAGTTCTTC.

This chain uses TRBV19 with TRBJ2-3, with D tentatively TRBD1 (6 bases). V was pared by 6 bases and J by 3 bases, with 16 bases between. Germline V gene lookup returns CDR1 LNHDA and CDR2 SQIVND (reference sequence). CDR3 length: 15 residues. The CDR3, as DNA: TGTGCCAGTAGCCCCTTTTTAGGGGGAACAGATACGCAGTATTTT. Amino acid sequence: CASSPFLGGTDTQYF.

This chain joins TRBV16 and TRBJ1-1, with D possibly matching TRBD1 (5 bases). This CDR3 has 15 amino acids. The germline V gene has CDR1 KGHSY and CDR2 FQNENV. V shed 2 bases and J shed 1 base, with 11 bases lying between them. The CDR3 DNA sequence: TGTGCCAGCAGCCAAGAGCAGGGCCGGAACACTGAAGCTTTCTTT. Translation gives CASSQEQGRNTEAFF. Complete variable domain (other parts from reference TRBV16 and TRBJ1-1): GEEVAQTPKHLVRGEGQKAKLYCAPIKGHSYVFWYQQVLKNEFKFLISFQNENVFDETGMPKERFSAKCLPNSPCSLEIQATKLEDSAVYFCASSQEQGRNTEAFFGQGTRLTVV.

The chain couples TRBV2 to TRBJ2-7, with a weak D call TRBD1 (5 bases). This CDR3 spans 15 amino acids. Germline V gene data show CDR1 as SNHLY and CDR2 as FYNNEI. Trimming removed 7 bases at V and 3 bases at J, with 19 bases between. Here the CDR3 DNA reads TGTGCCAGCATCCAAGGACACCGAACTTACTACGAGCAGTACTTC. Translation gives CASIQGHRTYYEQYF. The full variable domain, rest sourced from reference TRBV2 and TRBJ2-7, is EPEVTQTPSHQVTQMGQEVILRCVPISNHLYFYWYRQILGQKVEFLVSFYNNEISEKSEIFDDQFSVERPDGSNFTLKIRSTKLEDSAMYFCASIQGHRTYYEQYFGPGTRLTVT.

The genes are TRBV5-1 and TRBJ2-2; D is perhaps TRBD1 or TRBD2 (6 bases each). The CDR3 covers 16 residues. The V gene lost 0 bases and the J gene lost 5 bases, with 14 bases spanning the gap. The germline V gene encodes CDR1 SGHRS and CDR2 YFSETQ. CDR3 nucleotides: TGCGCCAGCAGCTTGGATTTGGGGGGCGGAACCGGGGAGCTGTTTTTT. Protein sequence: CASSLDLGGGTGELFF.

The chain carries TRBV19 and TRBJ2-7; the D gene could be TRBD1 or TRBD2 (5 bases each). The CDR3 spans 13 residues. Germline CDR1 is LNHDA and CDR2 is SQIVND (reference sequence). V dropped 5 bases and J dropped 3 bases, with 11 bases sitting between them. CDR3 residues: CASSVRGLYEQYF. The DNA of the CDR3 is TGTGCCAGTAGTGTACGGGGCCTCTACGAGCAGTACTTC.

The chain recombines TRBV5-1 with TRBJ2-3; D gene uncertain. This CDR3 region has 13 residues. From germline, CDR1 is SGHRS and CDR2 YFSETQ. V lost 3 bases and J 0 bases, leaving 5 bases between the germline ends. This CDR3 is CASSSGSTDTQYF. The CDR3 region has the DNA TGCGCCAGCAGCTCGGGTAGCACAGATACGCAGTATTTT.

The chain employs TRBV30 and TRBJ1-2; D possibly corresponds to TRBD1 (6 bases). The CDR3 has 14 amino acids. V was trimmed by 5 bases and J by 5 bases, leaving 18 bases between them. Germline assignment: CDR1 GTSNPN and CDR2 SVGIG (reference sequence). The CDR3 sequence is CAWFNRAHRYGYTF. CDR3 DNA: TGTGCCTGGTTTAACAGGGCACACAGATATGGCTACACCTTC.

V and J are TRBV4-1 and TRBJ2-2; TRBD1 might be the D (6 bases). The V gene lost 6 bases and the J gene lost 4 bases, with 18 bases spanning the gap. This CDR3 comprises 16 residues. Germline V gene lookup returns CDR1 MGHRA and CDR2 YSYEKL. CDR3 residues: CASSQNQGSGTGELFF. The CDR3 DNA is TGCGCCAGCAGTCAGAACCAGGGGTCCGGCACCGGGGAGCTGTTTTTT.

This chain links TRBV5-1 with TRBJ2-7, with 7 bases that match TRBD2. The CDR3 contains 14 residues. Trimming removed 0 bases from V and 2 bases from J; junction bases left unmatched: 2. From germline, CDR1 is SGHRS and CDR2 YFSETQ. CDR3 nucleotides: TGCGCCAGCAGCTTGGTGGCGGGGGCCTACGAGCAGTACTTC. Protein sequence: CASSLVAGAYEQYF.